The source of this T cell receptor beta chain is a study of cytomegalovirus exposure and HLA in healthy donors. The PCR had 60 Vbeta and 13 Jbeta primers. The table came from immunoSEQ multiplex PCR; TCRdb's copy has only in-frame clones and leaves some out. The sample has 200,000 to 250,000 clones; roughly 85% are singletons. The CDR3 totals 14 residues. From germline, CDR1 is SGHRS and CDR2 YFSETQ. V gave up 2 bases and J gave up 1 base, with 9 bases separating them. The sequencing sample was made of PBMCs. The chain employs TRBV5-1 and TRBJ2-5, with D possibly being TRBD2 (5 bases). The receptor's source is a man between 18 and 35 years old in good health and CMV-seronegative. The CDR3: CASSLGRVQETQYF. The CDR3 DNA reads TGCGCCAGCAGCTTAGGGCGGGTCCAAGAGACCCAGTACTTC.